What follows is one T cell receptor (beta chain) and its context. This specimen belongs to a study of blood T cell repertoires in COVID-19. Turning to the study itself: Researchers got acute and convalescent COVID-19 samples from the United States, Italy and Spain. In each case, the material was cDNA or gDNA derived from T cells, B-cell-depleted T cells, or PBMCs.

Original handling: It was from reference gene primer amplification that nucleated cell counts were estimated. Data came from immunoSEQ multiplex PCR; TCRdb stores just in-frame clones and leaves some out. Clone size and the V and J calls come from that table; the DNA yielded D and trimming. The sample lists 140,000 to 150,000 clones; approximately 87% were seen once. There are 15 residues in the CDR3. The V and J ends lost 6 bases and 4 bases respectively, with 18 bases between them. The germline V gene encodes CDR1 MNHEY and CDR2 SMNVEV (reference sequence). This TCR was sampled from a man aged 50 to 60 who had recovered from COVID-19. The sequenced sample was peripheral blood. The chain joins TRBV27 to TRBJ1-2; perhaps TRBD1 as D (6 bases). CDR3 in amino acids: CASRPWGGAGYGYTF. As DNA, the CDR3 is TGTGCCAGCAGGCCTTGGGGGGGCGCAGGCTATGGCTACACCTTC.